The 7 T cell receptor beta chains below were found in one sample sequenced in a study of cytomegalovirus exposure and HLA in healthy donors. 13 Jbeta primers and 60 Vbeta primers were used for the PCR. Assay used: immunoSEQ multiplex PCR; TCRdb lists only in-frame clones, some missing. The table shows 140,000 to 150,000 clones, with roughly four fifths occurring only once. The sequenced sample consisted of PBMCs. These receptors all stem from a man between 40 and 49 years old in good health and CMV-seropositive.

This chain connects TRBV5-1 to TRBJ1-6; a possible D gene is TRBD1 (5 bases). This CDR3 is 16 amino acids long. The ends were cut back, 4 bases at V and 7 bases at J, with 18 bases in the middle. The germline V gene encodes CDR1 SGHRS and CDR2 YFSETQ. Here the CDR3 reads CASSHGREGINSPLHF. CDR3 coding DNA: TGCGCCAGCAGCCACGGACGGGAGGGGATCAATTCACCCCTCCACTTT.

The chain carries TRBV6-6 and TRBJ1-1; D remains unclear. This CDR3 spans 13 amino acids. CDR1 and CDR2 from the germline V gene are MNHNY and SVGAGI (reference sequence). V gave up 6 bases and J gave up 1 base, with 9 bases separating them. The CDR3 protein is CASRLTENTEAFF. In nucleotides, the CDR3 is TGTGCCAGCAGATTAACAGAGAACACTGAAGCTTTCTTT.

The chain links TRBV10-3 to TRBJ2-2; D is possibly TRBD1 (6 bases). Between the trimmed V and J ends, which lost 0 bases and 4 bases, there was a span of 9 bases. Germline CDR1 and CDR2: ENHRY and SYGVKD. There are 15 residues in the CDR3. DNA for the CDR3: TGTGCCATCAGTGAGTCCGGCAGGGGCACCGGGGAGCTGTTTTTT. Translation gives CAISESGRGTGELFF.

The V gene is TRBV19, the J gene TRBJ2-2, with a weak D call TRBD2 (5 bases). The CDR3 length is 15 residues. V dropped 2 bases and J dropped 7 bases, with 14 bases sitting between them. The germline V gene encodes CDR1 LNHDA and CDR2 SQIVND (reference sequence). CDR3 protein: CASSISGGSVGELFF. The CDR3 DNA is TGTGCCAGTAGTATATCCGGAGGAAGCGTCGGGGAGCTGTTTTTT.

V usage is TRBV6-5 and J usage is TRBJ1-3; no clear D gene. This CDR3 spans 12 amino acids. V was pared by 8 bases and J by 8 bases, with 13 bases between. The germline V gene has CDR1 MNHEY and CDR2 SVGAGI. In DNA, the CDR3 is TGTGCCAGCGTGTCCACCGGGGACACCATATATTTT. As protein: CASVSTGDTIYF.

V gene TRBV6-6 combines with J gene TRBJ2-3; 10 bases align to TRBD2. Germline assignment: CDR1 MNHNY and CDR2 SVGAGI (reference sequence). The CDR3 contains 15 residues. V lost 5 bases to trimming and J lost 1 base; unmatched junction nucleotides: 3. CDR3 bases: TGTGCCAGCAGTGCCGGGACTAGCGGCACAGATACGCAGTATTTT. This codes for CASSAGTSGTDTQYF.

There are a few counts of this clone. Here the CDR3 reads CASRESLGGNEQFF. The CDR3 bases are TGTGCCAGCAGGGAATCCCTCGGCGGCAATGAGCAGTTCTTC. This chain uses TRBV6-5 with TRBJ2-1; D gene uncertain. This CDR3 region has 14 residues. V was clipped by 6 bases and J by 6 bases, with 15 bases between them. CDR1 is MNHEY, CDR2 SVGAGI, per germline.